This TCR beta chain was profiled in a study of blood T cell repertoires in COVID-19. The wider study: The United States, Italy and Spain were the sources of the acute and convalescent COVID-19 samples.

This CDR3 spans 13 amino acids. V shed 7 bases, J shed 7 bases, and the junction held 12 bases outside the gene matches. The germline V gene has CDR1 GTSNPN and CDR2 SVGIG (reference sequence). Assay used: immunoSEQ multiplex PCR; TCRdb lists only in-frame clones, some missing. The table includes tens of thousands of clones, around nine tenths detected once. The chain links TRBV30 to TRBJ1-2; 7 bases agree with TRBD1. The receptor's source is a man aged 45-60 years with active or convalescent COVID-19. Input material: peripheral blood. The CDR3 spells CASTPGGSSGYTF. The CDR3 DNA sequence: TGTGCCTCCACTCCAGGGGGTTCATCTGGCTACACCTTC. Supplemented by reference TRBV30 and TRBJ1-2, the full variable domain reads SQTIHQWPATLVQPVGSPLSLECTVEGTSNPNLYWYRQAAGRGLQLLFYSVGIGQISSEVPQNLSASRPQDRQFILSSKKLLLSDSGFYLCASTPGGSSGYTFGSGTRLTVV.